A selection of T cell receptor beta chains follows, all from one sample in a study of T cells after yellow fever vaccination. TCRdb reprocessed the 5' RACE reads with MiXCR, giving one entry per CDR3 protein. The sample comprises some 560,000 distinct CDR3 sequences, less than 20% of which are singletons, and around 16% rests with the top ten. Sequenced here: PBMCs, sampled 5 days after the first yellow fever vaccination. These receptor sequences come from a man aged 18 to 29 who received the YFV17D yellow fever vaccine. The CDR3 runs from the conserved cysteine through the conserved F or W. The order of the fields is clone size, V gene, J gene, CDR3 protein. Some rows have no size entry. The others give once, few or many, or a class for an expanded clone.

many	TRBV6-1	TRBJ2-3	CASRNPDTDTQYF
NA	TRBV12-3/TRBV12-4	TRBJ2-1	CASSFLTSGLRNEQFF
NA	TRBV3-1	TRBJ2-3	CASSRQKRVAGDTDTQYF
few	TRBV2	TRBJ2-3	CASSEGQGGTDTQYF
few	TRBV7-2	TRBJ2-3	CASSLSGGDLYTQYF
once	TRBV10-3	TRBJ2-3	CAISETTFERTDTQYF
NA	TRBV6-1	TRBJ2-7	CASSEVAYEQYF
few	TRBV15	TRBJ2-5	CATSATGLQETQYF
NA	TRBV28	TRBJ2-5	CASSSGESRETQYF
NA	TRBV12-3/TRBV12-4	TRBJ2-1	CASSLGTLPYNEQFF
NA	TRBV7-9	TRBJ2-3	CASSFPSGRTDTQYF
NA	TRBV3-1	TRBJ2-2	CASSPVDGHFTGELFF
NA	TRBV5-1	TRBJ2-2	CASSQDNPNTGELFF
few	TRBV5-1	TRBJ2-7	CASSLGAPGAYEQYF
few	TRBV5-4	TRBJ2-5	CASSQEDQETQYF
few	TRBV6-2/TRBV6-3	TRBJ2-4	CASSYRGSGGPENIQYF
NA	TRBV7-8	TRBJ2-2	CASSSTGENTGELFF
NA	TRBV3-1	TRBJ2-3	CASSQQRGLTDTQYF
many	TRBV10-3	TRBJ2-2	CAISPSVVGGTGELFF
NA	TRBV7-6	TRBJ2-4	CASSLGTPENIQYF
NA	TRBV12-3/TRBV12-4	TRBJ2-5	CASTGGVETQYF
NA	TRBV6-2/TRBV6-3	TRBJ1-5	CASLRPGQPQHF
NA	TRBV6-2/TRBV6-3	TRBJ2-1	CASKTSGAYNEQFF
few	TRBV7-2	TRBJ2-2	CASSFRVTGVTGELFF
few	TRBV20-1	TRBJ1-6	CSARDSSYNSPLHF
many	TRBV27	TRBJ2-3	CASSPWTGEPDTQYF
few	TRBV5-1	TRBJ2-1	CASSSVSQGRNEQFF
NA	TRBV3-1	TRBJ2-3	CASSQRLAGDTDTQYF
few	TRBV25-1	TRBJ2-1	CASSESEYNEQFF
few	TRBV15	TRBJ2-1	CATSRGSGTGSSYNEQFF
few	TRBV11-2	TRBJ1-1	CASSRQTEAFF
few	TRBV6-5	TRBJ2-2	CASSYSNTGQPTGELFF
few	TRBV3-1	TRBJ1-1	CASSFRGQKNTEAFF
NA	TRBV24-1	TRBJ1-5	CATSDPARNNQPQHF
few	TRBV29-1	TRBJ1-2	CSVDGGTGGFYGYTF